A selection of T cell receptor beta chains follows, all from one sample in a study of cytomegalovirus exposure and HLA in healthy donors. Data came from immunoSEQ multiplex PCR; TCRdb stores just in-frame clones and leaves some out. The repertoire holds under 300,000 clones, with 75% to 90% as singletons. The sequenced material came from PBMCs. Receptors were obtained from a man aged 35 to 55 in good health and CMV-seropositive. Each CDR3 is given with its conserved first and last residue.

v_call: TRBV5-1; j_call: TRBJ2-7; cdr3_aa: CASSLGAGEYEQYF
v_call: TRBV5-1; j_call: TRBJ2-2; cdr3_aa: CASSLAGTGELFF
v_call: TRBV19; j_call: TRBJ2-1; cdr3_aa: CASSTKTSGSNEQFF
v_call: TRBV9; j_call: TRBJ2-6; cdr3_aa: CASSITGTGANVLTF
v_call: TRBV9; j_call: TRBJ2-7; cdr3_aa: CASSLGWAGSYEQYF
v_call: TRBV11-3; j_call: TRBJ2-1; cdr3_aa: CASSPDRGEYNEQFF
v_call: TRBV7-3; j_call: TRBJ2-2; cdr3_aa: CASSLTARGTGELFF
v_call: TRBV29-1; j_call: TRBJ2-7; cdr3_aa: CSVYQGAGEQYF
v_call: TRBV18; j_call: TRBJ1-6; cdr3_aa: CASSPATGNSPLHF
v_call: TRBV25-1; j_call: TRBJ2-2; cdr3_aa: CASSELWGNTGELFF
v_call: TRBV18; j_call: TRBJ2-7; cdr3_aa: CASSPPFAIEYYEQYF
v_call: TRBV14; j_call: TRBJ1-4; cdr3_aa: CASSHNRGLGEKLFF
v_call: TRBV25-1; j_call: TRBJ1-1; cdr3_aa: CASSEGQLNTEAFF
v_call: TRBV5-4; j_call: TRBJ2-7; cdr3_aa: CASRRDRGSYEQYF
v_call: TRBV11-2; j_call: TRBJ2-5; cdr3_aa: CASSNRTGILKYQETQYF
v_call: TRBV9; j_call: TRBJ1-6; cdr3_aa: CASSNRQDNSPLHF
v_call: TRBV16; j_call: TRBJ1-4; cdr3_aa: CASRPWGGSNEKLFF
v_call: TRBV12-5; j_call: TRBJ2-2; cdr3_aa: CASGLVLGGGANTGELFF
v_call: TRBV4-2; j_call: TRBJ2-5; cdr3_aa: CASSHRTLSGTETQYF
v_call: TRBV2; j_call: TRBJ1-4; cdr3_aa: CASRAINRSEKLFF
v_call: TRBV7-9; j_call: TRBJ2-3; cdr3_aa: CASRRLAGATDTQYF
v_call: TRBV27; j_call: TRBJ2-5; cdr3_aa: CASSLSTGASETQYF
v_call: TRBV5-1; j_call: TRBJ2-5; cdr3_aa: CASSQDQETQYF
v_call: TRBV5-1; j_call: TRBJ2-2; cdr3_aa: CASSWTSGSPNTGELFF
v_call: TRBV18; j_call: TRBJ2-7; cdr3_aa: CASSPGQGTEQYF
v_call: TRBV19; j_call: TRBJ2-1; cdr3_aa: CASSTTRDYNEQFF
v_call: TRBV11-1; j_call: TRBJ2-7; cdr3_aa: CASSNPATYEQYF
v_call: TRBV5-6; j_call: TRBJ1-2; cdr3_aa: CASTPWTGERVYGYTF
v_call: TRBV5-1; j_call: TRBJ1-4; cdr3_aa: CASSLAPGQGDEKLFF
v_call: TRBV28; j_call: TRBJ2-2; cdr3_aa: CASRGDGPLRHTGELFF
v_call: TRBV4-2; j_call: TRBJ1-2; cdr3_aa: CASSQEYIETGYGYTF
v_call: TRBV18; j_call: TRBJ2-7; cdr3_aa: CASSPTGTEGLDSSYEQYF
v_call: TRBV28; j_call: TRBJ1-1; cdr3_aa: CAHHPRGGGTEAFF
v_call: TRBV19; j_call: TRBJ2-7; cdr3_aa: CASSIDTGLLGEQYF
v_call: TRBV2; j_call: TRBJ2-7; cdr3_aa: CASTRSSYEQYF
v_call: TRBV6-5; j_call: TRBJ2-4; cdr3_aa: CASSRGRENIQYF